Below are 2 T cell receptor beta chains sequenced from a single sample in a study of blood T cell repertoires in COVID-19. The data were produced by immunoSEQ multiplex PCR, yet TCRdb's version contains in-frame clones alone and is incomplete. Counted here are about 290,000 clones, roughly nine tenths occurring once; the ten biggest clones make up around 10%. The source material was peripheral blood. The origin of the receptors is a woman aged 30 to 39 with COVID-19, enrolled during active disease.

The chain combines TRBV20-1 with TRBJ1-2, with TRBD1 matching 7 bases. Germline CDR1 reads DFQATT; CDR2 reads SNEGSKA (reference sequence). Germline trimming cut 8 bases from V and 8 bases from J; bases unmatched to any gene: 8. The CDR3 extends over 11 amino acids. The CDR3 region has the DNA TGCAGTTACCGACAGGGTAGGGGCTACACCTTC. This sequence encodes CSYRQGRGYTF.

The chain uses TRBV24-1 and TRBJ2-5; 9 bases match TRBD1. Trimming at V came to 4 bases and at J to 4 bases, leaving 9 bases not matched to a gene. The CDR3 is 16 residues long. Germline CDR1 is KGHDR and CDR2 is SFDVKD. This CDR3 reads CATSDRDRVIGETQYF. CDR3 bases: TGTGCCACCAGTGACCGGGACAGGGTAATAGGAGAGACCCAGTACTTC.